The rows below give T cell receptor beta chains drawn from one sample of a study of blood T cell repertoires in COVID-19. This table comes from immunoSEQ multiplex PCR, and its TCRdb copy is limited to in-frame clones, with some not included. The repertoire holds approximately 290,000 clones, around 89% seen once, with roughly 0.8% in the top ten. The sequencing input was peripheral blood. These receptors were collected from a man aged 25 to 45 with acute or convalescent COVID-19. CDR3s include the opening cysteine and the closing phenylalanine or tryptophan. The D gene is left open where the match is weak. Clone size is stated in some rows and not others, as once, few, many or a class when expanded.

v_gene: TRBV13
d_gene: TRBD2
len: 15
abundance: NA
j_gene: TRBJ2-1
CDR3aa: CASSSSWGGRNEQFF
CDR3nt: TGTGCCAGCAGCTCCTCTTGGGGGGGAAGGAATGAGCAGTTCTTC

v_gene: TRBV6-5
d_gene: TRBD2
len: 15
abundance: NA
j_gene: TRBJ2-2
CDR3aa: CASSLRRGGTGELFF
CDR3nt: TGTGCCAGCAGTTTACGGCGGGGGGGGACCGGGGAGCTGTTTTTT

v_gene: TRBV6-5
d_gene: TRBD1
len: 15
abundance: NA
j_gene: TRBJ1-2
CDR3aa: CASSYSGQGANGYTF
CDR3nt: TGTGCCAGCAGTTACTCGGGACAGGGGGCGAATGGCTACACCTTC

v_gene: TRBV9
d_gene: NA
len: 15
abundance: NA
j_gene: TRBJ1-1
CDR3aa: CASSVDELMNTEAFF
CDR3nt: TGTGCCAGCAGCGTAGACGAGCTCATGAACACTGAAGCTTTCTTT

v_gene: TRBV7-3
d_gene: TRBD2
len: 14
abundance: NA
j_gene: TRBJ2-1
CDR3aa: CASSFPASGNEQFF
CDR3nt: TGTGCCAGCAGCTTTCCCGCTAGCGGCAATGAGCAGTTCTTC

v_gene: TRBV6-5
d_gene: TRBD2
len: 16
abundance: once
j_gene: TRBJ2-2
CDR3aa: CASSWYSGENTGELFF
CDR3nt: TGTGCCAGCAGTTGGTATAGCGGGGAGAACACCGGGGAGCTGTTTTTT

v_gene: TRBV12-3/TRBV12-4
d_gene: NA
len: 11
abundance: NA
j_gene: TRBJ2-5
CDR3aa: CASSSQETQYF
CDR3nt: TGTGCCAGCAGCTCCCAAGAGACCCAGTACTTC

v_gene: TRBV10-3
d_gene: NA
len: 15
abundance: NA
j_gene: TRBJ2-7
CDR3aa: CAISESEPGAYEQYF
CDR3nt: TGTGCCATCAGTGAGTCGGAGCCAGGGGCCTACGAGCAGTACTTC

v_gene: TRBV2
d_gene: NA
len: 14
abundance: NA
j_gene: TRBJ1-5
CDR3aa: CASRGDPEGQPQHF
CDR3nt: TGTGCCAGCAGGGGCGACCCGGAGGGTCAGCCCCAGCATTTT

v_gene: TRBV7-7
d_gene: NA
len: 14
abundance: NA
j_gene: TRBJ2-2
CDR3aa: CASSLHRNTGELFF
CDR3nt: TGTGCTAGCAGCTTACACAGGAACACCGGGGAGCTGTTTTTT

v_gene: TRBV30
d_gene: NA
len: 13
abundance: NA
j_gene: TRBJ1-1
CDR3aa: CAWSRPRTGEAFF
CDR3nt: TGTGCCTGGAGTCGCCCTAGGACGGGGGAAGCTTTCTTT

v_gene: TRBV19
d_gene: NA
len: 14
abundance: NA
j_gene: TRBJ1-5
CDR3aa: CASRNLVQNQPQHF
CDR3nt: TGTGCCAGTAGGAATCTTGTGCAGAATCAGCCCCAGCATTTT

v_gene: TRBV7-9
d_gene: TRBD2
len: 15
abundance: NA
j_gene: TRBJ2-1
CDR3aa: CASSLGLAGVNEQFF
CDR3nt: TGTGCCAGCAGCTTAGGTCTAGCGGGAGTCAATGAGCAGTTCTTC

v_gene: TRBV7-2
d_gene: TRBD1
len: 14
abundance: NA
j_gene: TRBJ1-4
CDR3aa: CASSLGGGNEKLFF
CDR3nt: TGTGCCAGCAGCCTTGGAGGGGGCAATGAAAAACTGTTTTTT

v_gene: TRBV6-1
d_gene: NA
len: 15
abundance: NA
j_gene: TRBJ2-7
CDR3aa: CASSDRRGPSYEQYF
CDR3nt: TGTGCCAGCAGTGATAGGCGGGGCCCTTCCTACGAGCAGTACTTC

v_gene: TRBV28
d_gene: TRBD1
len: 15
abundance: once
j_gene: TRBJ2-3
CDR3aa: CASSSGTGRTDTQYF
CDR3nt: TGTGCCAGCAGTTCCGGGACAGGGCGCACAGATACGCAGTATTTT

v_gene: TRBV5-4
d_gene: TRBD2
len: 15
abundance: NA
j_gene: TRBJ2-7
CDR3aa: CASSSGTSGAYEQYF
CDR3nt: TGTGCCAGCAGCTCTGGGACTAGCGGAGCCTACGAGCAGTACTTC

v_gene: TRBV28
d_gene: TRBD1
len: 15
abundance: once
j_gene: TRBJ1-4
CDR3aa: CASSPRGQVDEKLFF
CDR3nt: TGTGCCAGCAGTCCCCGGGGACAGGTTGACGAAAAACTGTTTTTT

v_gene: TRBV3-1/TRBV3-2
d_gene: NA
len: 15
abundance: NA
j_gene: TRBJ1-6
CDR3aa: CASSPPGAYNSPLHF
CDR3nt: TGTGCCAGCAGCCCCCCCGGGGCCTATAATTCACCCCTCCACTTT

v_gene: TRBV7-9
d_gene: NA
len: 15
abundance: NA
j_gene: TRBJ2-7
CDR3aa: CASSQNPGHLNEQYF
CDR3nt: TGTGCCAGCAGCCAGAACCCGGGACACCTCAACGAGCAGTACTTC

v_gene: TRBV30
d_gene: TRBD2
len: 18
abundance: NA
j_gene: TRBJ2-3
CDR3aa: CAWSPTVRGARGTDTQYF
CDR3nt: TGTGCCTGGAGCCCCACTGTGCGGGGGGCTAGGGGCACAGATACGCAGTATTTT

v_gene: TRBV24-1
d_gene: TRBD1
len: 16
abundance: NA
j_gene: TRBJ2-3
CDR3aa: CATSDLGTGKRYTQYF
CDR3nt: TGTGCCACCAGTGATTTGGGGACAGGGAAGCGGTATACGCAGTATTTT

v_gene: TRBV7-2
d_gene: NA
len: 14
abundance: NA
j_gene: TRBJ2-4
CDR3aa: CASSPRAEGNIQYF
CDR3nt: TGTGCCAGCAGCCCCAGAGCGGAGGGAAACATTCAGTACTTC

v_gene: TRBV19
d_gene: NA
len: 13
abundance: NA
j_gene: TRBJ2-5
CDR3aa: CASSRDRMKTQYF
CDR3nt: TGTGCCAGTAGCCGCGACAGGATGAAGACCCAGTACTTC

v_gene: TRBV10-3
d_gene: TRBD1
len: 15
abundance: NA
j_gene: TRBJ2-7
CDR3aa: CAISEAQTGSYEQYF
CDR3nt: TGTGCCATCAGTGAGGCCCAGACAGGGAGCTACGAGCAGTACTTC

v_gene: TRBV29-1
d_gene: NA
len: 13
abundance: NA
j_gene: TRBJ2-6
CDR3aa: CSVGTLGTNVLTF
CDR3nt: TGCAGCGTAGGGACACTGGGGACCAACGTCCTGACTTTC

v_gene: TRBV5-1
d_gene: NA
len: 15
abundance: NA
j_gene: TRBJ1-2
CDR3aa: CASSSRGVEGLGYTF
CDR3nt: TGCGCCAGCAGCTCGCGCGGTGTTGAGGGTCTCGGCTACACCTTC

v_gene: TRBV5-4
d_gene: NA
len: 15
abundance: NA
j_gene: TRBJ1-4
CDR3aa: CASSLMREQAEKLFF
CDR3nt: TGTGCCAGCAGCTTGATGAGGGAGCAGGCTGAAAAACTGTTTTTT

v_gene: TRBV28
d_gene: NA
len: 13
abundance: NA
j_gene: TRBJ1-3
CDR3aa: CASSQGFENTIYF
CDR3nt: TGTGCCAGCAGTCAGGGGTTCGAAAACACCATATATTTT

v_gene: TRBV27
d_gene: NA
len: 14
abundance: once
j_gene: TRBJ2-7
CDR3aa: CASSLQQFSYEQYF
CDR3nt: TGTGCCAGCAGTTTACAACAGTTTTCCTACGAGCAGTACTTC

v_gene: TRBV5-1
d_gene: NA
len: 15
abundance: NA
j_gene: TRBJ2-7
CDR3aa: CASSSNRASAYEQYF
CDR3nt: TGCGCCAGCAGCTCAAACAGGGCTTCAGCCTACGAGCAGTACTTC

v_gene: TRBV14
d_gene: TRBD1
len: 12
abundance: NA
j_gene: TRBJ2-7
CDR3aa: CASSRQGHEQYF
CDR3nt: TGTGCCAGCAGTCGACAGGGACACGAGCAGTACTTC

v_gene: TRBV5-1
d_gene: TRBD1
len: 16
abundance: NA
j_gene: TRBJ2-7
CDR3aa: CASSLRRTGSTYEQYF
CDR3nt: TGCGCCAGCAGCTTAAGGAGGACAGGAAGTACCTACGAGCAGTACTTC

v_gene: TRBV14
d_gene: NA
len: 17
abundance: NA
j_gene: TRBJ1-3
CDR3aa: CASSQDFLGAYGNTIYF
CDR3nt: TGTGCCAGCAGCCAAGACTTTCTGGGAGCTTATGGAAACACCATATATTTT

v_gene: TRBV5-1
d_gene: NA
len: 15
abundance: NA
j_gene: TRBJ2-5
CDR3aa: CASYYGVRGQETQYF
CDR3nt: TGCGCCAGCTATTACGGGGTGCGGGGCCAAGAGACCCAGTACTTC

v_gene: TRBV6-5
d_gene: TRBD1
len: 14
abundance: few
j_gene: TRBJ1-2
CDR3aa: CASSYLSGGSGYTF
CDR3nt: TGTGCCAGCAGTTACCTCTCAGGGGGCTCTGGCTACACCTTC

v_gene: TRBV30
d_gene: TRBD1
len: 14
abundance: NA
j_gene: TRBJ2-5
CDR3aa: CAWSYTGGRETQYF
CDR3nt: TGTGCCTGGAGTTACACAGGGGGGCGAGAGACCCAGTACTTC

v_gene: TRBV28
d_gene: NA
len: 13
abundance: NA
j_gene: TRBJ2-7
CDR3aa: CASRSSPAYEQYF
CDR3nt: TGTGCCAGCAGGTCCTCGCCGGCCTACGAGCAGTACTTC

v_gene: TRBV6-4
d_gene: TRBD2
len: 15
abundance: NA
j_gene: TRBJ2-2
CDR3aa: CASSLSGGGSGELFF
CDR3nt: TGTGCCAGCAGCCTTAGCGGGGGAGGTTCCGGGGAGCTGTTTTTT

v_gene: TRBV19
d_gene: NA
len: 12
abundance: NA
j_gene: TRBJ1-1
CDR3aa: CASRDTNTEAFF
CDR3nt: TGTGCCAGCAGGGACACCAACACTGAAGCTTTCTTT

v_gene: TRBV30
d_gene: TRBD1
len: 17
abundance: NA
j_gene: TRBJ1-6
CDR3aa: CAWRQPGTGAANSPLHF
CDR3nt: TGTGCCTGGCGCCAACCCGGGACAGGGGCTGCTAATTCACCCCTCCACTTT

v_gene: TRBV7-2
d_gene: NA
len: 13
abundance: NA
j_gene: TRBJ1-2
CDR3aa: CASRPRTVYGYTF
CDR3nt: TGTGCCAGCAGGCCCCGGACTGTTTATGGCTACACCTTC

v_gene: TRBV2
d_gene: NA
len: 13
abundance: once
j_gene: TRBJ2-2
CDR3aa: CASRVDRDGELFF
CDR3nt: TGTGCCAGCAGGGTAGACAGAGACGGGGAGCTGTTTTTT

v_gene: TRBV6-1
d_gene: TRBD2
len: 16
abundance: NA
j_gene: TRBJ2-5
CDR3aa: CASSEGSGSRQETQYF
CDR3nt: TGTGCCAGCAGTGAAGGGAGCGGGAGTAGGCAAGAGACCCAGTACTTC

v_gene: TRBV11-3
d_gene: TRBD2
len: 14
abundance: NA
j_gene: TRBJ2-1
CDR3aa: CASSRGGAFYEQFF
CDR3nt: TGTGCCAGCAGCCGCGGGGGGGCTTTCTATGAGCAGTTCTTC

v_gene: TRBV5-4
d_gene: TRBD2
len: 16
abundance: once
j_gene: TRBJ2-3
CDR3aa: CASSLGTSGIQDTQYF
CDR3nt: TGTGCCAGCAGCTTGGGAACTAGCGGGATTCAAGATACGCAGTATTTT

v_gene: TRBV29-1
d_gene: NA
len: 11
abundance: NA
j_gene: TRBJ1-1
CDR3aa: CSVASGSEAFF
CDR3nt: TGCAGCGTTGCCTCAGGTTCTGAAGCTTTCTTT

v_gene: TRBV3-1/TRBV3-2
d_gene: NA
len: 13
abundance: NA
j_gene: TRBJ2-3
CDR3aa: CASSLAVPDTQYF
CDR3nt: TGTGCCAGCAGCTTAGCGGTCCCAGATACGCAGTATTTT

v_gene: TRBV29-1
d_gene: TRBD1
len: 13
abundance: NA
j_gene: TRBJ1-1
CDR3aa: CSDDRERYTEAFF
CDR3nt: TGCAGCGACGACAGGGAAAGGTACACTGAAGCTTTCTTT

v_gene: TRBV7-7
d_gene: TRBD1
len: 17
abundance: once
j_gene: TRBJ1-6
CDR3aa: CASIRDSHRVYNSPLHF
CDR3nt: TGTGCTAGCATTCGGGACAGCCATAGGGTCTATAATTCACCCCTCCACTTT

v_gene: TRBV27
d_gene: NA
len: 13
abundance: NA
j_gene: TRBJ1-5
CDR3aa: CASSLIGNQPQHF
CDR3nt: TGTGCCAGCAGTTTAATAGGCAATCAGCCCCAGCATTTT

v_gene: TRBV6-5
d_gene: NA
len: 15
abundance: NA
j_gene: TRBJ2-7
CDR3aa: CASSRGASPLYEQYF
CDR3nt: TGTGCCAGCAGCAGGGGGGCATCCCCCCTCTACGAGCAGTACTTC

v_gene: TRBV30
d_gene: NA
len: 17
abundance: NA
j_gene: TRBJ1-5
CDR3aa: CAWSGQSVLVFDQPQHF
CDR3nt: TGTGCCTGGAGTGGACAGAGCGTTTTGGTATTCGATCAGCCCCAGCATTTT

v_gene: TRBV30
d_gene: TRBD1
len: 12
abundance: NA
j_gene: TRBJ1-1
CDR3aa: CAFHRGSTEAFF
CDR3nt: TGTGCCTTCCACAGGGGTTCGACTGAAGCTTTCTTT

v_gene: TRBV28
d_gene: NA
len: 14
abundance: NA
j_gene: TRBJ1-2
CDR3aa: CASSRDTGYYGYTF
CDR3nt: TGTGCCAGCAGTAGGGACACCGGCTACTATGGCTACACCTTC